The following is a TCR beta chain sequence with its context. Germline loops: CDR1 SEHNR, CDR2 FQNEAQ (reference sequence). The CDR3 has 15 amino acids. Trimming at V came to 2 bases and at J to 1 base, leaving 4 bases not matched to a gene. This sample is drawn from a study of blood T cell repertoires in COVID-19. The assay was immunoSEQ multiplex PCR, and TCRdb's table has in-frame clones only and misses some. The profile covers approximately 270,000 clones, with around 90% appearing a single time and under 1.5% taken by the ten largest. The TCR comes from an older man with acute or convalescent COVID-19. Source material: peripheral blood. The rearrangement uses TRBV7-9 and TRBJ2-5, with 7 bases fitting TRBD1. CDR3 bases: TGTGCCAGCAGCTTAAACGGACAGGCCCAAGAGACCCAGTACTTC. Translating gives CASSLNGQAQETQYF.